This is a list of T cell receptor beta chains from one sample in a study of PD-L1 blockade in urothelial cancer. TCRdb's table, derived via immunoSEQ multiplex PCR, lists solely in-frame clones and lacks some. The table shows over 70,000 clones, with approximately 87% occurring only once. The sample here was PBMCs, taken around atezolizumab (anti-PD-L1) treatment. These receptors came from an older man with urothelial cancer. The CDR3 runs from the conserved cysteine through the conserved F or W. D genes are given only for firm matches. The size entry is marked missing in some rows and otherwise reads once, few, many or a size class.

13	.	.	TRBV6-6	TRBJ2-7	CASSYSRRGEQYF	TGTGCCAGCAGTTACTCGAGACGGGGCGAGCAGTACTTC
12	.	TRBD1	TRBV30	TRBJ1-1	CAWSLTGAEAFF	TGTGCCTGGAGCCTTACAGGGGCTGAAGCTTTCTTT
18	.	TRBD2	TRBV5-8	TRBJ2-5	CASSRGTIAGGNQETQYF	TGTGCCAGCAGCCGCGGGACTATCGCTGGGGGTAACCAAGAGACCCAGTACTTC
14	.	.	TRBV4-1	TRBJ2-7	CASSHPGTPSSQYF	TGCGCCAGCAGCCACCCCGGGACTCCTTCTTCCCAGTACTTC
14	.	.	TRBV7-3	TRBJ1-1	CASSLTPRNTEAFF	TGTGCCAGCAGCTTGACACCGAGGAACACTGAAGCTTTCTTT
12	few	.	TRBV2	TRBJ1-2	CASSDGGSGYTF	TGTGCCAGCAGTGATGGAGGGTCTGGCTACACCTTC
15	.	.	TRBV11-2	TRBJ2-6	CASSLQVNSANVLTF	TGTGCCAGCAGCCTACAGGTGAACTCGGCCAACGTCCTGACTTTC
15	.	.	TRBV25-1	TRBJ2-7	CASSERGTEVYEQYF	TGTGCCAGCAGTGAACGGGGGACAGAGGTCTACGAGCAGTACTTC
14	once	.	TRBV25-1	TRBJ1-4	CASSIHRDGEKLFF	TGTGCCAGCAGTATTCACAGGGACGGAGAAAAACTGTTTTTT
12	.	.	TRBV6-6	TRBJ2-1	CASSREYNEQFF	TGTGCCAGCTCTAGAGAATACAATGAGCAGTTCTTC
13	once	.	TRBV19	TRBJ2-5	CAGPCREWETQYF	TGTGCCGGTCCCTGTCGGGAGTGGGAGACCCAGTACTTC
15	few	.	TRBV9	TRBJ1-3	CASSVQGLPGNTIYF	TGTGCCAGCAGCGTTCAGGGTCTACCTGGAAACACCATATATTTT
12	.	.	TRBV7-3	TRBJ2-2	CASSLSGGELFF	TGTGCCAGCAGCTTATCGGGGGGGGAGCTGTTTTTT
14	.	.	TRBV5-4	TRBJ2-7	CASSLEGLPYEQYF	TGTGCCAGCAGCTTGGAAGGACTACCTTACGAGCAGTACTTC
13	.	.	TRBV28	TRBJ1-2	CASTSSGVGGYTF	TGTGCCAGCACCTCCTCCGGGGTAGGCGGCTACACCTTC
13	.	TRBD1	TRBV25-1	TRBJ2-7	CASSAGQGREQYF	TGTGCCAGCAGTGCCGGACAGGGCAGGGAGCAGTACTTC
14	.	TRBD1	TRBV5-6	TRBJ1-1	CASSTRQGFSEAFF	TGTGCCAGCAGCACCCGACAGGGGTTCTCTGAAGCTTTCTTT
14	.	.	TRBV5-5	TRBJ2-5	CASSSLQGRETQYF	TGTGCCAGCAGCTCTTTACAGGGTAGGGAGACCCAGTACTTC
13	.	TRBD1	TRBV18	TRBJ1-1	CASSRQGNTEAFF	TGTGCCAGCTCACGACAGGGGAACACTGAAGCTTTCTTT
16	.	.	TRBV5-1	TRBJ1-2	CASSPLGGANFYGYTF	TGCGCCAGCAGCCCCCTTGGAGGGGCCAACTTCTATGGCTACACCTTC
16	.	TRBD1	TRBV5-6	TRBJ1-3	CASSWDRGRKGNTIYF	TGTGCCAGCAGCTGGGACAGGGGAAGGAAAGGAAACACCATATATTTT
15	once	TRBD2	TRBV7-8	TRBJ2-3	CASSFEAGEVDTQYF	TGTGCCAGCAGCTTTGAAGCGGGAGAGGTAGATACGCAGTATTTT
20	.	.	TRBV21-1	TRBJ1-3	CASSKDRQYDRTTSGNTIYF	TGTGCCAGCAGCAAAGACCGCCAATATGACAGAACCACCTCTGGAAACACCATATATTTT
14	.	TRBD2	TRBV27	TRBJ2-3	CASSFSGGAGTQYF	TGTGCCAGCAGTTTTAGCGGGGGGGCAGGTACGCAGTATTTT
14	.	.	TRBV4-1	TRBJ2-3	CASSQRGAPSTQYF	TGCGCCAGCAGCCAACGGGGGGCCCCGAGTACGCAGTATTTT
13	few	.	TRBV11-2	TRBJ1-1	CASSFGLQNEAFF	TGTGCCAGCAGCTTTGGACTCCAAAATGAAGCTTTCTTT
15	.	TRBD2	TRBV5-1	TRBJ2-3	CASSLGLAGADTQYF	TGCGCCAGCAGCTTAGGACTAGCGGGAGCCGATACGCAGTATTTT
17	.	TRBD1	TRBV11-3	TRBJ1-6	CARKPGQGRPYNSPLHF	TGTGCCAGGAAGCCGGGACAGGGACGCCCCTATAATTCACCCCTCCACTTT
16	.	.	TRBV6-6	TRBJ2-7	CASTALRGTSPDGQYF	TGTGCCAGCACAGCTCTTCGGGGGACTTCTCCCGACGGGCAGTACTTC
12	.	.	TRBV7-9	TRBJ2-1	CASSLGTGRQFF	TGTGCCAGCAGCTTAGGTACAGGGAGGCAGTTCTTC
16	.	.	TRBV19	TRBJ1-2	CASSMIGWGVNYGYTF	TGTGCCAGTAGTATGATTGGTTGGGGCGTGAACTATGGCTACACCTTC
14	.	.	TRBV5-1	TRBJ1-2	CASSLEPARYGYTF	TGCGCCAGCAGCTTGGAGCCTGCCCGCTATGGCTACACCTTC
19	.	TRBD1	TRBV18	TRBJ1-2	CASSPRKGQIPGANYGYTF	TGTGCCAGCTCACCACGTAAGGGACAGATCCCGGGAGCAAACTATGGCTACACCTTC
14	.	.	TRBV27	TRBJ1-2	CASSLFRGGSSYTF	TGTGCCAGCAGTTTATTCCGGGGGGGCTCGAGCTACACCTTC
14	.	.	TRBV7-8	TRBJ1-1	CASSRVEGNTEAFF	TGTGCCAGCAGTCGGGTTGAGGGGAACACTGAAGCTTTCTTT
13	.	.	TRBV6-1	TRBJ1-2	CASSGTGGNGYTF	TGTGCCAGCAGTGGGACTGGCGGGAATGGCTACACCTTC
15	.	.	TRBV5-4	TRBJ1-4	CASSVRQTVREKLFF	TGTGCCAGCAGCGTGAGACAGACGGTGAGAGAAAAACTGTTTTTT
14	.	.	TRBV11-2	TRBJ1-2	CASSLDGGSNGYTF	TGTGCCAGCAGCTTAGATGGAGGATCCAATGGCTACACCTTC
14	.	TRBD1	TRBV28	TRBJ2-5	CASSLYQGEETQYF	TGTGCCAGCAGTTTATATCAGGGGGAAGAGACCCAGTACTTC
15	once	.	TRBV27	TRBJ1-4	CASSASTVRNEKLFF	TGTGCCAGCAGTGCATCGACAGTTAGAAATGAAAAACTGTTTTTT
16	.	.	TRBV7-6	TRBJ1-6	CASSPDGVAYNSPLHF	TGTGCCAGCAGCCCTGACGGGGTGGCCTATAATTCACCCCTCCACTTT
14	.	.	TRBV25-1	TRBJ2-1	CASSEISGRDEQFF	TGTGCCAGCAGTGAAATAAGTGGCAGGGATGAGCAGTTCTTC
16	once	TRBD2	TRBV4-1	TRBJ2-7	CASSDDWTSEIYEQYF	TGCGCCAGCAGCGACGACTGGACTAGCGAGATCTACGAGCAGTACTTC
16	.	TRBD1	TRBV4-2	TRBJ1-2	CASSPGPDRENYGYTF	TGTGCCAGCAGCCCCGGCCCGGACAGGGAGAACTATGGCTACACCTTC